This is a list of T cell receptor beta chains from one sample in a study of technical replicates of blood from several donors. TCRdb's table, derived via immunoSEQ multiplex PCR, lists solely in-frame clones and lacks some. Here the sample spans about 67,000 clones, roughly 98% being singletons. Sequencing was carried out using T cells isolated from PBMCs. These receptors were taken from a human donor in good health. CDR3s include the opening cysteine and the closing phenylalanine or tryptophan. The order of the fields is D gene, V gene, J gene, CDR3 length, CDR3 DNA, CDR3 protein. D genes are given only for firm matches.

.	TRBV4-2	TRBJ1-4	15	TGTGCCAGCAGCCAAAGGTCAGGTCGTCAGGAAAAACTGTTTTTT	CASSQRSGRQEKLFF
TRBD1	TRBV28	TRBJ2-7	13	TGTGCCAGCGGGACAGGGGGAATCTACGAGCAGTACTTC	CASGTGGIYEQYF
TRBD2	TRBV19	TRBJ2-7	14	TGTGCCAGTAGGGGGGGGGAAGAACCCTACGAGCAGTACTTC	CASRGGEEPYEQYF
.	TRBV4-1	TRBJ2-3	16	TGCGCCAGCAGCCAAGAATCCGGAGTTAGCACAGATACGCAGTATTTT	CASSQESGVSTDTQYF
.	TRBV7-9	TRBJ1-1	17	TGTGCCAGCATCCACTCCCCGGTGGGGGGGCTATGGACTGAAGCTTTCTTT	CASIHSPVGGLWTEAFF
TRBD1	TRBV12-5	TRBJ2-7	13	TGTGCTAGTGGTCCGGGGACAGACTACGAGCAGTACTTC	CASGPGTDYEQYF
.	TRBV4-1	TRBJ2-7	15	TGCGCCAGCAGCCCGGTAGGAGCGGTTGCCTACGAGCAGTACTTC	CASSPVGAVAYEQYF
.	TRBV9	TRBJ2-3	13	TGTGCCAGCAGCGTAGGAGGAACTGATACGCAGTATTTT	CASSVGGTDTQYF
.	TRBV19	TRBJ1-1	13	TGTGCCAGTAGTGCTCAAACAGGCACTGAAGCTTTCTTT	CASSAQTGTEAFF
.	TRBV5-1	TRBJ2-2	17	TGCGCCAGCAGCTTGCAGGGTTACAACTTAAACACCGGGGAGCTGTTTTTT	CASSLQGYNLNTGELFF
.	TRBV7-9	TRBJ1-2	14	TGTGCCAGCAGCACCGGACAGCCGGACTATGGCTACACCTTC	CASSTGQPDYGYTF
TRBD1	TRBV27	TRBJ2-1	16	TGTGCCAGCAGTTTGTCCCGGACAGGGGCCTACAATGAGCAGTTCTTC	CASSLSRTGAYNEQFF
TRBD2	TRBV28	TRBJ2-1	18	TGTGCCAGCAGTTTTGCCGGACTAGCGGGAGGCCAATACAATGAGCAGTTCTTC	CASSFAGLAGGQYNEQFF
TRBD2	TRBV11-2	TRBJ2-7	15	TGTGCCAGCTTTCAGACTAGCGGGAGCTCCTACGAGCAGTACTTC	CASFQTSGSSYEQYF
TRBD1	TRBV14	TRBJ1-1	17	TGTGCCAGCAGCCAAGTAATACGGGACAGGCGGTACACTGAAGCTTTCTTT	CASSQVIRDRRYTEAFF
.	TRBV7-8	TRBJ1-5	16	TGTGCCAGCAGCTTAGGTGGAGGAACTAGCAATCAGCCCCAGCATTTT	CASSLGGGTSNQPQHF
TRBD1	TRBV4-1	TRBJ1-4	17	TGCGCCAGCAGCCGCAAAACAAAGGGGGACAGAGATGAAAAACTGTTTTTT	CASSRKTKGDRDEKLFF
TRBD2	TRBV2	TRBJ2-3	16	TGTGCCAGCAGGGGGGGGTTGCGGGGGATCACAGATACGCAGTATTTT	CASRGGLRGITDTQYF
.	TRBV19	TRBJ2-1	19	TGTGCCAGTAGTATAGCCGGGGGACTCACGGGACAGTTTTACAATGAGCAGTTCTTC	CASSIAGGLTGQFYNEQFF
.	TRBV7-9	TRBJ1-2	13	TGTGCCAGCAGCTTAGCGCAGGGTTATGGCTACACCTTC	CASSLAQGYGYTF
TRBD1	TRBV28	TRBJ1-2	13	TGTGCCAGCAGTTTCCGGGACAGAGGGGGCTACACCTTC	CASSFRDRGGYTF
TRBD2	TRBV5-5	TRBJ2-7	15	TGTGCCAGCAGCTTGGTCCCTAGCGGGAACTACGAGCAGTACTTC	CASSLVPSGNYEQYF
.	TRBV11-2	TRBJ1-3	15	TGTGCCAGCAGCTTACGGGCCGTGGGGGGTGACACCATATATTTT	CASSLRAVGGDTIYF
.	TRBV19	TRBJ1-3	14	TGTGCCAGTAGCGTGGGAGTAAGTGGAAACACCATATATTTT	CASSVGVSGNTIYF
TRBD2	TRBV5-6	TRBJ2-5	15	TGTGCCAGCAGCTTGGATAGCGGGGGTCAAGAGACCCAGTACTTC	CASSLDSGGQETQYF
TRBD2	TRBV29-1	TRBJ2-5	15	TGCAGCGTTGGTTCCGACGGGAGGGCCGGGGAGACCCAGTACTTC	CSVGSDGRAGETQYF